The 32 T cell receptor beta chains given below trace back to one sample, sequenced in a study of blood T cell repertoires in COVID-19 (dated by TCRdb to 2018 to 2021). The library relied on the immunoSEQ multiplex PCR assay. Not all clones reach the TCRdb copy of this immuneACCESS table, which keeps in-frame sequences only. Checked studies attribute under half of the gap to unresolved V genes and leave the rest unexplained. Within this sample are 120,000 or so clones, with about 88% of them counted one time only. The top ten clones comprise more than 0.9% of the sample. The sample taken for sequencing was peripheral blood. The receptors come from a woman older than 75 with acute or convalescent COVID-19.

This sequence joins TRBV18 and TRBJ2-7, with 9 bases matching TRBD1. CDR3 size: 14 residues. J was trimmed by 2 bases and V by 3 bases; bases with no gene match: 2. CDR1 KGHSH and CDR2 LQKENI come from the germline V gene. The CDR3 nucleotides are TGTGCCAGCTCACCGGACAGGGGAGCCTACGAGCAGTACTTC. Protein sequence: CASSPDRGAYEQYF.

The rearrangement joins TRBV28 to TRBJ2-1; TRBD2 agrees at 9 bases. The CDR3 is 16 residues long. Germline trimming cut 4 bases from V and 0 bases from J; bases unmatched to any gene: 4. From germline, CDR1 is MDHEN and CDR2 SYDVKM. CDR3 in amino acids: CASSSVAGVSYNEQFF. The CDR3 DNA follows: TGTGCCAGCAGTTCCGTAGCGGGAGTCTCCTACAATGAGCAGTTCTTC.

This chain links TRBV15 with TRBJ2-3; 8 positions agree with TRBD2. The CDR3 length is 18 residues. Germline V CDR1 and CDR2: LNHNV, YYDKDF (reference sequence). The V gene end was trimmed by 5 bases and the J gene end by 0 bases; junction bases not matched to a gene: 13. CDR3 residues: CATSSGLLAAPSTDTQYF. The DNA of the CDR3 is TGTGCCACCAGCTCCGGCCTACTAGCGGCTCCTAGCACAGATACGCAGTATTTT. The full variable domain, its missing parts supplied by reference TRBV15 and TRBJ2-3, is DAMVIQNPRYQVTQFGKPVTLSCSQTLNHNVMYWYQQKSSQAPKLLFHYYDKDFNNEADTPDNFQSRRPNTSFCFLDIRSPGLGDTAMYLCATSSGLLAAPSTDTQYFGPGTRLTVL.

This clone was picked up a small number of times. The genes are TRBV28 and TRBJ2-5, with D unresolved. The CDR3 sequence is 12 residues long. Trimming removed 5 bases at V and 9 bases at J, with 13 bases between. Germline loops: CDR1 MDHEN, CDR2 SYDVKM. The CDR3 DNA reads TGTGCCAGCAGTCCCCCCGTCCTGTCCCAGTACTTC. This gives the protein CASSPPVLSQYF. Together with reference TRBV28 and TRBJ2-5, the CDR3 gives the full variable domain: DVKVTQSSRYLVKRTGEKVFLECVQDMDHENMFWYRQDPGLGLRLIYFSYDVKMKEKGDIPEGYSVSREKKERFSLILESASTNQTSMYLCASSPPVLSQYFGPGTRLLVL.

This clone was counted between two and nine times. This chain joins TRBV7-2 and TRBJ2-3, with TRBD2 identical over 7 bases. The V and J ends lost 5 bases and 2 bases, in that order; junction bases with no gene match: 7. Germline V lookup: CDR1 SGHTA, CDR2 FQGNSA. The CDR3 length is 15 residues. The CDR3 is CASSTSGDPTDTQYF. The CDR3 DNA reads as TGTGCCAGCAGCACGAGCGGGGACCCCACAGATACGCAGTATTTT.

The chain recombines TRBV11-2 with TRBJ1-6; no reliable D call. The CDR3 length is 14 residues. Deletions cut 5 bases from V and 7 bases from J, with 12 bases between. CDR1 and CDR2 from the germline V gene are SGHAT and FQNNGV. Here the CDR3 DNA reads TGTGCCAGCAGCCGTGAGGTTCCCAATTCACCCCTCCACTTT. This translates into CASSREVPNSPLHF.

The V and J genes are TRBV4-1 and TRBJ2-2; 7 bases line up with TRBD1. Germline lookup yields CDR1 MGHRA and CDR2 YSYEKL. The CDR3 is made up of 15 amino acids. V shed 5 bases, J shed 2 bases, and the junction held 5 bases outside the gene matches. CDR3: CASSGRDSNTGELFF. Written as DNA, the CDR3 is TGCGCCAGCAGCGGCCGGGACAGCAACACCGGGGAGCTGTTTTTT.

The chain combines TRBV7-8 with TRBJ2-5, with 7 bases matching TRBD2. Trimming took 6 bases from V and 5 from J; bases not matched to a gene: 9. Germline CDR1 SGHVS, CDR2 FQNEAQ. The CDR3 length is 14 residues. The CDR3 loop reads CASRDLGGSETQYF. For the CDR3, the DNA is TGTGCCAGCAGAGACCTCGGCGGGAGCGAGACCCAGTACTTC. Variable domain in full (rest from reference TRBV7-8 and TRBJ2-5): GAGVSQSPRYKVAKRGQDVALRCDPISGHVSLFWYQQALGQGPEFLTYFQNEAQLDKSGLPSDRFFAERPEGSVSTLKIQRTQQEDSAVYLCASRDLGGSETQYFGPGTRLLVL.

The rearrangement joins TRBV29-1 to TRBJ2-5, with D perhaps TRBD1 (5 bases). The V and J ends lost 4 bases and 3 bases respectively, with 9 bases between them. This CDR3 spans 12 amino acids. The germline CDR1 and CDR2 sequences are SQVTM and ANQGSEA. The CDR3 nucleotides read TGCAGCGTTGTAAGCAGGGAAGAGACCCAGTACTTC. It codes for CSVVSREETQYF.

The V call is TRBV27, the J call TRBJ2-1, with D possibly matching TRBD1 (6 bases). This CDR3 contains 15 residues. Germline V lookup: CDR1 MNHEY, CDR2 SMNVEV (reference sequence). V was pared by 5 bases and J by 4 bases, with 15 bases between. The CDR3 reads CASSLDRGAYNEQFF. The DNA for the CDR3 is TGTGCCAGCAGTCTGGACAGAGGGGCATACAATGAGCAGTTCTTC.

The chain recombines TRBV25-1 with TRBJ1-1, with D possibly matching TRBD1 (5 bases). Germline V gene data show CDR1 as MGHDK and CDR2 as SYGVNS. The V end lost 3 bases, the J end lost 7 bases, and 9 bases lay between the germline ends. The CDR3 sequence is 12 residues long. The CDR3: CASSDQGIEAFF. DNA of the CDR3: TGTGCCAGCAGTGACCAGGGTATTGAAGCTTTCTTT.

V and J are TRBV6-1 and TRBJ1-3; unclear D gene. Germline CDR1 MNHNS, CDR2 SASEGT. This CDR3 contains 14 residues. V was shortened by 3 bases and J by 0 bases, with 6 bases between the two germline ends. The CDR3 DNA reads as TGTGCCAGCAGTGATCACATCTCTGGAAACACCATATATTTT. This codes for CASSDHISGNTIYF.

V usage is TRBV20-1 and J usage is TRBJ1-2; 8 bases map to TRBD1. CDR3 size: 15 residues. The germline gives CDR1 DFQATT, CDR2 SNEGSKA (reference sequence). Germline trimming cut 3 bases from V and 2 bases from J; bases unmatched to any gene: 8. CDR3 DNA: TGCAGTGCTAGTGGACAGGGAACAATAAACTATGGCTACACCTTC. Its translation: CSASGQGTINYGYTF.

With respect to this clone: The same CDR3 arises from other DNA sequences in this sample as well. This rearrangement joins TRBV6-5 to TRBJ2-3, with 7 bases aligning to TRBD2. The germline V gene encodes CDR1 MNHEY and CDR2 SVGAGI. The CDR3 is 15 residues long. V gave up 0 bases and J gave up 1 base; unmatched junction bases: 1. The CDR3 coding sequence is TGTGCCAGCAGTTACTCAGGGAGGGGCACAGATACGCAGTATTTT. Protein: CASSYSGRGTDTQYF.

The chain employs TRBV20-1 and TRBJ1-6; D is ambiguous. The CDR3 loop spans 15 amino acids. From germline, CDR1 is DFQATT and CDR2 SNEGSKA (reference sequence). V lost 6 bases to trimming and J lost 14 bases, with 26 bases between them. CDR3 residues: CSASQSGVRALALHF. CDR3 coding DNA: TGCAGTGCCAGTCAGTCCGGGGTGAGGGCACTAGCCCTCCACTTT.

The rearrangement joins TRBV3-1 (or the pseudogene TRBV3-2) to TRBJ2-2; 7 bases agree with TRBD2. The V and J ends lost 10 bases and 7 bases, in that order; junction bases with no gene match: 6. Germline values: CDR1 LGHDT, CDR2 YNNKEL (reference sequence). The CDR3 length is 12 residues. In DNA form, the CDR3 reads TGTGCCACACGCTGGGGGGGCGGGGAGCTGTTTTTT. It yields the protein CATRWGGGELFF.

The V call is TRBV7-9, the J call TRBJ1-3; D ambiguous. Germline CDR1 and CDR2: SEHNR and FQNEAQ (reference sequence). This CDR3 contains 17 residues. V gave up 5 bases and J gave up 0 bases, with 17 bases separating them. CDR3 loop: CASSPSGTEDSGNTIYF. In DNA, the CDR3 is TGTGCCAGCAGCCCGAGTGGAACCGAGGACTCTGGAAACACCATATATTTT. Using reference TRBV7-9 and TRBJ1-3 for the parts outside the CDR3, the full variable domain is DTGVSQNPRHKITKRGQNVTFRCDPISEHNRLYWYRQTLGQGPEFLTYFQNEAQLEKSRLLSDRFSAERPKGSFSTLEIQRTEQGDSAMYLCASSPSGTEDSGNTIYFGEGSWLTVV.

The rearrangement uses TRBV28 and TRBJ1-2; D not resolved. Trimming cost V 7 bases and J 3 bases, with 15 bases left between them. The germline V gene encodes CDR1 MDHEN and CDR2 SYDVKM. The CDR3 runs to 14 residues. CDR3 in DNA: TGTGCCAGCACCGAGGCCCTGGCGGACTATGGCTACACCTTC. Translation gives CASTEALADYGYTF.

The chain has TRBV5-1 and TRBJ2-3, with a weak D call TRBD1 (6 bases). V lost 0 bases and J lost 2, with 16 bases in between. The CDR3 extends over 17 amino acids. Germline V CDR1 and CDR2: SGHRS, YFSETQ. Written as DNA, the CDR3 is TGCGCCAGCAGCTTGGACGCAGGGGTGGTACACACAGATACGCAGTATTTT. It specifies CASSLDAGVVHTDTQYF.

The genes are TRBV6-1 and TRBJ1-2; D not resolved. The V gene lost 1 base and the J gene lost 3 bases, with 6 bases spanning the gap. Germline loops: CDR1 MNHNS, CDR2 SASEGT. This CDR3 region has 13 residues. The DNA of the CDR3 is TGTGCCAGCAGTGAAGGAGGGTACTATGGCTACACCTTC. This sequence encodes CASSEGGYYGYTF.

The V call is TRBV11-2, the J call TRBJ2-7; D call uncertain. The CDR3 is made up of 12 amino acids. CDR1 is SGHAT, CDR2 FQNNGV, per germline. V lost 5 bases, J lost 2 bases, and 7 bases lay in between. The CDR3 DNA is TGTGCCAGCAGCCTGACAACCTACGAGCAGTACTTC. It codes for CASSLTTYEQYF.

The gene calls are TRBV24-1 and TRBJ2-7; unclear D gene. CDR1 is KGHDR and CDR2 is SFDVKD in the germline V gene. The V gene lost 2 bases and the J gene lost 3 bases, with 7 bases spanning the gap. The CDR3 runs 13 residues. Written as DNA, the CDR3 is TGTGCCACCAGTGATTCCACCGGCTACGAGCAGTACTTC. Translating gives CATSDSTGYEQYF.

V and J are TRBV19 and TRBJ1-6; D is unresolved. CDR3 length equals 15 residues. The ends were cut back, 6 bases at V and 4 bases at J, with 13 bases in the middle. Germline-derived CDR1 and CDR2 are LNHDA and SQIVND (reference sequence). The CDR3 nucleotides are TGTGCCAGTAGCCAGGTGCCCCGTTATAATTCACCCCTCCACTTT. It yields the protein CASSQVPRYNSPLHF.

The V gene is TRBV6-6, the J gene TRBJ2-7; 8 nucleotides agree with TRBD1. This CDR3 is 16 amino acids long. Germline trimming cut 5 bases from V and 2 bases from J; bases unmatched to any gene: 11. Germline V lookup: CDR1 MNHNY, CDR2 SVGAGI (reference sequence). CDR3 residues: CASSKSGQGGTYEQYF. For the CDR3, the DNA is TGTGCCAGCAGTAAATCTGGACAGGGAGGAACCTACGAGCAGTACTTC.

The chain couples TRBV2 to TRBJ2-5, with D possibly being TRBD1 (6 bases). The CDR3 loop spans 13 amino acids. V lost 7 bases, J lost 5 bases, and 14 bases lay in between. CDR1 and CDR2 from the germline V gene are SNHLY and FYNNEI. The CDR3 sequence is CASNPTGLETQYF. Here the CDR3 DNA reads TGTGCCAGCAATCCTACAGGGCTGGAGACCCAGTACTTC.

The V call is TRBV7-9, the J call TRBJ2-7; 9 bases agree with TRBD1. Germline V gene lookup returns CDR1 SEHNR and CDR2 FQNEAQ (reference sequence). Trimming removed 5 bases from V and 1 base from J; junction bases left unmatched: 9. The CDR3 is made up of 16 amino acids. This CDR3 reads CASSVSPGQGSYEQYF. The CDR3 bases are TGTGCCAGCAGCGTTAGTCCGGGACAGGGTTCCTACGAGCAGTACTTC.

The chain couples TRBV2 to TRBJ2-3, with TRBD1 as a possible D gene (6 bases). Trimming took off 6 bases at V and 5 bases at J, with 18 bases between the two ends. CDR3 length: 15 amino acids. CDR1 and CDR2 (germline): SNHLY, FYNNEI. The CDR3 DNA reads TGTGCCAGCAGAACAGGGCCACATTCATTAGATACGCAGTATTTT. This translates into CASRTGPHSLDTQYF.

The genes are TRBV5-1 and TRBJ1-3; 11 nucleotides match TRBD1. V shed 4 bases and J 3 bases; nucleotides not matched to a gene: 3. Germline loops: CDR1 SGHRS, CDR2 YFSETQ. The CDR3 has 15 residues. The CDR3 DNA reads TGCGCCAGCAGCGGACAGGGGGCATTTGGAAACACCATATATTTT. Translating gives CASSGQGAFGNTIYF.

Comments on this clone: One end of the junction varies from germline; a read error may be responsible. CDR3 nucleotides: TGTGCCAGCAGCCAAGTGGGAAGGCAGGGCGTCTCCTTC. It encodes CASSQVGRQGVSF. The chain combines TRBV3-1 (or the pseudogene TRBV3-2) with TRBJ2-7; TRBD1 might be the D (5 bases). Germline assignment: CDR1 LGHDT and CDR2 YNNKEL (reference sequence). CDR3 length: 13 residues.

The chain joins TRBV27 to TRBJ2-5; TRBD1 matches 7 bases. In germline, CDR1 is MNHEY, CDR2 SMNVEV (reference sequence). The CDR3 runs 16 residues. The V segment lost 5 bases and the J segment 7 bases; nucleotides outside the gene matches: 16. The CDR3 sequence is CASSPRDSIVLGTQYF. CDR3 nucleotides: TGTGCCAGCAGTCCGAGGGACAGCATAGTCCTAGGGACCCAGTACTTC.

CDR3 DNA: TGCGCCAGCAGCTTGGCTAGCGGGACATACAATGAGCAGTTCTTC. Protein: CASSLASGTYNEQFF. V is TRBV5-1 and J is TRBJ2-1; TRBD2 matches 9 bases. The CDR3 has 15 residues. With V trimmed by 0 bases and J by 4 bases, 2 bases remained unmatched. Germline assignment: CDR1 SGHRS and CDR2 YFSETQ.

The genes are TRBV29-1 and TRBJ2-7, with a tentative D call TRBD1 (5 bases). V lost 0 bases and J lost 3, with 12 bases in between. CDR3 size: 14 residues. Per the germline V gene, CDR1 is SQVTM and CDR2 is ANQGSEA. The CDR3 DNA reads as TGCAGCGTTGAAGATAAGTCAGGGCGCTACGAGCAGTACTTC. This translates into CSVEDKSGRYEQYF.